This T cell receptor beta chain was obtained from a study of blood T cells in healthy people across ages. Trimming at V came to 6 bases and at J to 3 bases, leaving 5 bases not matched to a gene. Germline lookup yields CDR1 LGHNA and CDR2 YNFKEQ. The CDR3 covers 14 residues. This clonotype has a handful of counts. PCR was performed a second time for about 7 to 11 cycles using a sample-barcoded 5' primer and a J-beta primer mix. TCRdb reprocessed the 5' RACE reads with MiXCR, giving one entry per CDR3 protein. The sample contains fewer than 600,000 distinct CDR3 sequences, about 27% of which appear only once. These same data were also listed under a study on T cells of mothers and their children.

The clonotype originates from a boy under 10 years old in good health. The sample was blood. The V and J genes are TRBV4-2 and TRBJ2-5, with 9 bases identical to TRBD1. CDR3 in amino acids: CASSYGQGKETQYF. In nucleotides, the CDR3 is TGTGCCAGCAGTTACGGACAGGGGAAAGAGACCCAGTACTTC.